These 4 T cell receptor beta chains came from one sample sequenced in a study of beta chain features in type 1 diabetes. As every portion of the isolated RNA was reverse transcribed, the sequencing read expressed TCRB transcripts. Assay: immunoSEQ multiplex PCR; the TCRdb copy retains only in-frame clones and omits some. The repertoire holds 200,000 to 250,000 clones, with roughly 10% as singletons. The sequenced material came from central memory CD4+ T cells from blood. These receptors all come from a man between 18 and 29 years old in good health.

This clone has only a few counts. The chain carries TRBV7-2 and TRBJ1-2; tentatively, D is TRBD1 (5 bases). The CDR3 sequence is 12 residues long. V dropped 5 bases and J dropped 4 bases, with 8 bases sitting between them. Germline V gene data show CDR1 as SGHTA and CDR2 as FQGNSA. The CDR3 sequence is CASSVQGYGYTF. The CDR3 DNA reads TGTGCCAGCAGCGTCCAGGGCTATGGCTACACCTTC.

The chain couples TRBV29-1 to TRBJ2-1; the D is unclear. The CDR3 is 14 amino acids. Germline CDR1 and CDR2: SQVTM and ANQGSEA. V lost 4 bases, J lost 0 bases, and 10 bases lay in between. The CDR3: CSVVIGSSYNEQFF. As DNA, the CDR3 is TGCAGCGTTGTTATCGGTAGCTCCTACAATGAGCAGTTCTTC.

In its sample, this clone was seen a few times. The genes are TRBV12-5 and TRBJ2-1, with TRBD2 matching 13 bases. Trimming at V came to 0 bases and at J to 11 bases, leaving 7 bases not matched to a gene. Per the germline V gene, CDR1 is LGHNT and CDR2 is FRNRAP. The CDR3 is made up of 16 amino acids. CDR3 DNA: TGTGCTAGTGGTTTGGTACGGACTAGCGGGAGTGGGCAGCAGTTCTTC. Translation: CASGLVRTSGSGQQFF.

The J gene is TRBJ2-2, the V gene TRBV15; D gene ambiguous. Trimming removed 0 bases at V and 8 bases at J, with 7 bases between. This CDR3 has 13 residues. CDR1 is LNHNV, CDR2 YYDKDF, per germline (reference sequence). As DNA, the CDR3 is TGTGCCACCAGCAGAGATCCGGAGGGGGAGCTGTTTTTT. This gives the protein CATSRDPEGELFF. Looking up the rest from reference TRBV15 and TRBJ2-2 gives the full variable domain: DAMVIQNPRYQVTQFGKPVTLSCSQTLNHNVMYWYQQKSSQAPKLLFHYYDKDFNNEADTPDNFQSRRPNTSFCFLDIRSPGLGDTAMYLCATSRDPEGELFFGEGSRLTVL.